A selection of T cell receptor beta chains follows, all from one sample in a study of Graves' ophthalmopathy and Graves' hyperthyroidism. From the multiplex PCR reads, TCRdb called clonotypes with MiXCR, one entry per CDR3 protein. The sample has 450,000 to 600,000 distinct CDR3 sequences; roughly 39% are singletons. The specimen sequenced was peripheral blood or thyroid tissue (not recorded which). The origin of the receptors is an adult man with Graves' hyperthyroidism. CDR3s include the opening cysteine and the closing phenylalanine or tryptophan. The order of the fields is V gene, J gene, clone size, CDR3 length, D gene, CDR3 protein, CDR3 DNA. A D gene is named only where the DNA matches it firmly. Size is omitted from some rows. Given values are once, few, many or a class for expanded clones.

TRBV12-3/TRBV12-4	TRBJ1-5	NA	14	TRBD1	CASRVTGANQPQHF	TGTGCCAGCAGAGTCACAGGGGCCAATCAGCCCCAGCATTTT
TRBV7-6	TRBJ1-1	many	14	NA	CASSQEGRRTEAFF	TGTGCCAGCAGTCAAGAGGGCAGACGAACTGAAGCTTTCTTT
TRBV29-1	TRBJ1-6	many	14	TRBD1	CSVSGQGTNSPLHF	TGCAGCGTTTCCGGACAGGGGACCAATTCACCCCTCCACTTT
TRBV19	TRBJ2-5	NA	12	NA	CASSPGFKTQYF	TGTGCCAGTAGTCCAGGGTTTAAGACCCAGTACTTC
TRBV10-3	TRBJ2-1	NA	14	TRBD2	CAIRASGGANEQFF	TGTGCCATCAGAGCTAGCGGGGGGGCCAATGAGCAGTTCTTC
TRBV4-1	TRBJ1-1	few	15	NA	CASSQEVGMSTEAFF	TGCGCCAGCAGCCAAGAGGTGGGTATGAGTACTGAAGCTTTCTTT
TRBV10-3	TRBJ2-2	NA	14	NA	CAIGAVGDTGELFF	TGTGCCATCGGGGCAGTCGGGGACACCGGGGAGCTGTTTTTT
TRBV29-1	TRBJ1-2	NA	12	NA	CSVLTGTSGNTF	TGCAGCGTCCTAACAGGGACCTCTGGAAACACCTTC
TRBV20-1	TRBJ2-7	NA	12	TRBD1	CSAEGARNEQYF	TGCAGTGCTGAGGGGGCGCGGAACGAGCAGTACTTC
TRBV2	TRBJ1-2	NA	12	NA	CASTVGAGGYTF	TGTGCCAGCACGGTAGGGGCAGGAGGCTACACCTTC
TRBV7-7	TRBJ2-3	many	15	NA	CASSLDAGGSDTQYF	TGTGCTAGCAGCTTAGATGCAGGAGGATCAGATACGCAGTATTTT
TRBV12-3/TRBV12-4	TRBJ1-1	NA	14	TRBD1	CASSYRQGSTEAFF	TGTGCCAGCAGTTACCGACAGGGTTCTACTGAAGCTTTCTTT
TRBV7-2	TRBJ2-7	NA	15	TRBD1	CASSITGQGSYEQYF	TGTGCCAGCAGTATCACGGGACAGGGCTCCTACGAGCAGTACTTC
TRBV30	TRBJ1-1	NA	13	NA	CAWSLAGYTEAFF	TGTGCCTGGAGTTTGGCAGGCTACACTGAAGCTTTCTTT
TRBV7-8	TRBJ1-5	NA	18	TRBD1	CASSPAVRGSGSNQPQHF	TGTGCCAGCAGCCCCGCGGTCAGGGGGTCGGGGAGCAATCAGCCCCAGCATTTT
TRBV15	TRBJ2-7	NA	13	NA	CATSFGLAYEQYF	TGTGCCACCAGTTTTGGCTTGGCCTACGAGCAGTACTTC
TRBV19	TRBJ2-2	few	17	TRBD2	CASTGTTGRGYTGELFF	TGTGCCAGTACCGGCACCACCGGGAGGGGGTACACCGGGGAGCTGTTTTTT
TRBV7-8	TRBJ2-5	many	15	TRBD2	CASRPTSGDQETQYF	TGTGCCAGCAGGCCTACTAGCGGGGACCAAGAGACCCAGTACTTC
TRBV12-3/TRBV12-4	TRBJ2-5	many	15	NA	CASRTTWDKSGTQYF	TGTGCCAGCCGGACTACATGGGACAAGAGTGGGACCCAGTACTTC
TRBV20-1	TRBJ2-2	NA	15	TRBD1	CSAPDRGQNTGELFF	TGCAGTGCTCCGGACAGGGGGCAGAACACCGGGGAGCTGTTTTTT
TRBV7-9	TRBJ1-3	many	12	NA	CASSLGLNTIYF	TGTGCCAGCAGCCTAGGCTTGAACACCATATATTTT
TRBV10-1	TRBJ2-5	many	19	NA	CASSESSVVEPPLEETQYF	TGCGCCAGCAGTGAGAGTTCTGTAGTAGAACCTCCCCTGGAAGAGACCCAGTACTTC
TRBV12-5	TRBJ2-7	NA	13	NA	CASSILGGGEQYF	TGTGCCAGCAGCATACTAGGCGGCGGCGAGCAGTACTTC
TRBV29-1	TRBJ2-7	NA	12	NA	CSQLAGSYEQYF	TGCAGCCAACTAGCTGGAAGCTACGAGCAGTACTTC
TRBV5-1	TRBJ1-5	NA	15	NA	CASSNTGLSNQPQHF	TGTGCCAGCTCAAACACAGGGTTAAGCAATCAGCCCCAGCATTTT
TRBV10-3	TRBJ2-6	many	17	TRBD1	CAISEGRGLRGANVLTF	TGTGCCATCAGTGAGGGCAGGGGGCTACGGGGGGCCAACGTCCTGACTTTC
TRBV10-3	TRBJ2-7	many	11	NA	CAISQKYEQYF	TGTGCCATCAGTCAGAAATACGAGCAGTACTTC
TRBV29-1	TRBJ2-7	NA	13	TRBD1	CSVLRQGRYEQYF	TGCAGCGTTCTCCGACAGGGGCGCTACGAGCAGTACTTC
TRBV29-1	TRBJ2-3	few	13	NA	CSVGDLLGNTQYF	TGCAGCGTCGGGGACTTGCTCGGGAATACGCAGTATTTT
TRBV10-3	TRBJ1-5	NA	14	NA	CAIGEGAAPLAQHF	TGTGCCATCGGCGAAGGGGCAGCCCCTTTGGCCCAACATTTT
TRBV28	TRBJ1-2	few	15	NA	CASSFYARGNYGYTF	TGTGCCAGCAGTTTTTACGCGAGAGGGAACTATGGCTACACCTTC
TRBV7-3	TRBJ2-5	few	14	NA	CASSQGGTQETQYF	TGTGCCAGCAGCCAAGGGGGGACCCAAGAGACCCAGTACTTC
TRBV12-5	TRBJ2-5	many	13	NA	CASGLATEETQYF	TGTGCTAGTGGTTTAGCGACCGAAGAGACCCAGTACTTC
TRBV5-4	TRBJ1-4	many	14	NA	CASRAGREDEKLFF	TGTGCCAGCAGGGCGGGCAGGGAGGATGAAAAACTGTTTTTT
TRBV10-3	TRBJ2-2	NA	14	NA	CASSEVRGLGELFF	TGTGCCAGCAGTGAAGTAAGGGGACTCGGGGAGCTGTTTTTT
TRBV19	TRBJ2-6	many	17	NA	CASSPRTTRSGANVLTF	TGTGCCAGTAGTCCCCGGACCACTCGCTCTGGGGCCAACGTCCTGACTTTC
TRBV6-5	TRBJ1-6	NA	16	NA	CASSPDRTSGDSPLHF	TGTGCCAGCAGTCCAGATAGGACTAGCGGGGATTCACCCCTCCACTTT
TRBV5-1	TRBJ2-7	few	15	TRBD1	CASSLLGQAPYEQYF	TGCGCCAGCAGCTTATTAGGACAGGCGCCCTACGAGCAGTACTTC
TRBV7-2	TRBJ2-7	many	13	NA	CASSLAVDYEQYF	TGTGCCAGCAGCTTAGCGGTGGACTACGAGCAGTACTTC
TRBV12-3/TRBV12-4	TRBJ1-1	many	13	NA	CASRSQERSEAFF	TGTGCCAGCAGGTCCCAAGAACGGAGTGAAGCTTTCTTT
TRBV10-3	TRBJ2-1	NA	14	NA	CAISPGSSYNEQFF	TGTGCCATCAGTCCCGGGAGCTCCTACAATGAGCAGTTCTTC
TRBV20-1	TRBJ2-1	few	14	TRBD2	CSVRTSGPGNEQFF	TGCAGTGTTAGGACTAGCGGGCCAGGGAATGAGCAGTTCTTC
TRBV11-2	TRBJ2-7	once	15	NA	CASSLARTASYEQYF	TGTGCCAGCAGCTTAGCAAGGACAGCAAGCTACGAGCAGTACTTC